This T cell receptor (beta chain) was identified during a study of shared clonotypes between healthy human individuals. Germline V gene data show CDR1 as MDHEN and CDR2 as SYDVKM. This CDR3 spans 15 amino acids. J gave up 5 bases and V 5 bases, and 7 bases lay outside the gene matches. Produced via immunoSEQ multiplex PCR; TCRdb's table is partial and in-frame only. The table has hundreds of thousands of clones, about 74% seen once. The J gene is TRBJ1-5, the V gene TRBV28, with 9 bases that match TRBD1. The TCR sequence derives from a woman aged 25 to 39 in good health. What was sequenced was memory CD4+ T cells sorted from blood. Subset meaning: CD45RA-negative fraction. The CDR3 DNA follows: TGTGCCAGCAGTCCCGGGACAGGGAGAGATCAGCCCCAGCATTTT. It translates to CASSPGTGRDQPQHF.